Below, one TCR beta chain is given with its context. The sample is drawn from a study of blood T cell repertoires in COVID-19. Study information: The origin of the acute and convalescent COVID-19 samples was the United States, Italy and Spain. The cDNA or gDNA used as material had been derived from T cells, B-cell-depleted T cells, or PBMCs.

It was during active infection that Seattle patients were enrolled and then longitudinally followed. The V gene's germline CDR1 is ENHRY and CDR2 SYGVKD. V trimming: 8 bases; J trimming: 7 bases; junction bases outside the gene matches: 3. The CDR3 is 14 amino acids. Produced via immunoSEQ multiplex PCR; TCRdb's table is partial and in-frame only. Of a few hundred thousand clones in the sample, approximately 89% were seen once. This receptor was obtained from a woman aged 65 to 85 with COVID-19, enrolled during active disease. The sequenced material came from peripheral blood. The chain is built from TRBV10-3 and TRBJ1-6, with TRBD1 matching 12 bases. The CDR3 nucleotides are TGTGCCATCCGCGGGACAGGGGGCAATTCACCCCTCCACTTT. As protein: CAIRGTGGNSPLHF.